Below, one T cell receptor (beta chain) is given with its context. Its antigen is still unknown. At the DNA level, this CDR3 is encoded by other sequences in the same sample as well. Using immunoSEQ multiplex PCR, the repertoire was profiled, and TCRdb retains in-frame clones only, with some absent. The sample lists about 1 million clones; roughly 70% were seen once. The sample originates from a study of shared clonotypes between healthy human individuals. Study-level points and caveats: Sharing across several donors was seen in 4% to 6.5% of naive CD4 clonotypes.

There are 14 residues in the CDR3. V was pared by 1 base and J by 7 bases, with 2 bases of the junction left unmatched. The V gene's germline CDR1 is SGHRS and CDR2 YFSETQ. The TCR comes from a man in his late teens or twenties in good health. The rearrangement links TRBV5-1 to TRBJ1-6, with 7 bases identical to TRBD1. Sequenced material: memory CD4+ T cells sorted from blood. Sample subset: CD45RA-negative fraction. The CDR3 DNA is TGCGCCAGCAGCTTGACAGGGGACAATTCACCCCTCCACTTT. This gives the protein CASSLTGDNSPLHF.